This TCR beta chain was obtained from a study of blood T cells in healthy people across ages. V shed 3 bases, J shed 11 bases, and the junction held 14 bases outside the gene matches. This CDR3 comprises 15 residues. Through a sample-barcoded 5' primer and a J-beta primer mix, a second PCR was run for about 6 to 12 cycles. Each CDR3 protein gets one entry after TCRdb re-called the 5' RACE reads with MiXCR. This sample has 650,000 to 1,000,000 distinct CDR3 sequences, with around 34% found just once. The source is a man aged 18 to 29 in good health. This rearrangement joins TRBV12-3 or TRBV12-4 to TRBJ2-3; TRBD1 matches 7 bases. Sequencing was done on a sample of blood. CDR3 DNA: TGTGCCAGCAGTTTGCAGGGGGTGAGAGCAGATGTGCAGTATTTT. This sequence encodes CASSLQGVRADVQYF.